This T cell receptor (beta chain) is drawn from a study of cytomegalovirus exposure and HLA in healthy donors. Findings of the study overall: In an earlier analysis, in some 600 donors, most V segments appeared productive either ~87% or ~30% of the time.

Use of 60 Vbeta and 13 Jbeta primers characterized the PCR. TCRdb's table, derived via immunoSEQ multiplex PCR, lists solely in-frame clones and lacks some. The sample contains hundreds of thousands of clones, around 79% of which appear only once. A word on this clone: The antigen remains unidentified.

The TCR comes from a man aged 18-30 years in good health and CMV-seronegative. The sequenced sample consisted of PBMCs.

The CDR3 sequence: CASSQGPRQGIYGYTF. The CDR3 DNA reads as TGCGCCAGCAGCCAAGGCCCACGACAGGGAATCTATGGCTACACCTTC. V gene TRBV4-3 combines with J gene TRBJ1-2, with TRBD1 matching 7 bases. The V segment lost 1 base and the J segment 4 bases; nucleotides outside the gene matches: 9. The CDR3 runs to 16 residues. Germline V gives CDR1 LGHNA, CDR2 YSLEER.